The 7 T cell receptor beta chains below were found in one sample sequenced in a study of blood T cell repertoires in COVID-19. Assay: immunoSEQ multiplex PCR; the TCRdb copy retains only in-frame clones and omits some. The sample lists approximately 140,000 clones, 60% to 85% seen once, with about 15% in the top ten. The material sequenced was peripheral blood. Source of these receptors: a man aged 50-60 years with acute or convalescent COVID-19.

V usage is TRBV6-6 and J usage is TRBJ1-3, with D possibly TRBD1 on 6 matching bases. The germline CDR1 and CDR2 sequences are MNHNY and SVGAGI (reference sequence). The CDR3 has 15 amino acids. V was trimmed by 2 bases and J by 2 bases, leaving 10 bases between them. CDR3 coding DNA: TGTGCCAGCAGTTACACAGGGATTGCTGGAAACACCATATATTTT. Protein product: CASSYTGIAGNTIYF.

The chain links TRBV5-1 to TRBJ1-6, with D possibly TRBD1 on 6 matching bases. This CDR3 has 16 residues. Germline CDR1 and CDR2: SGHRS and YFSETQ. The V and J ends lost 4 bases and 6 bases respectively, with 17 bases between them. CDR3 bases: TGCGCCAGCAGCGGAAAACAGGGTTCGCGTAATTCACCCCTCCACTTT. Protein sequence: CASSGKQGSRNSPLHF.

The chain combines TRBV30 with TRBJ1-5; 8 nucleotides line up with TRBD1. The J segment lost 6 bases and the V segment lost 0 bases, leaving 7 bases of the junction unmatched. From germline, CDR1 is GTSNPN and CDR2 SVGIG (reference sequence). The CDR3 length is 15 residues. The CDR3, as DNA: TGTGCCTGGAGTGTCCCAGGGGGCGAAGGTCAGCCCCAGCATTTT. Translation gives CAWSVPGGEGQPQHF.

The CDR3 DNA is TGCGCCAGCAGTGGGGGCTCTGGCGATGAAAAACTGTTTTTT. It yields the protein CASSGGSGDEKLFF. The chain has TRBV10-1 and TRBJ1-4; D may be TRBD1 (5 bases). Germline V CDR1 and CDR2: WNHNN, SYGVQD (reference sequence). Trimming pared 4 bases from V and 6 bases from J, leaving 12 bases between. CDR3 length: 14 residues.

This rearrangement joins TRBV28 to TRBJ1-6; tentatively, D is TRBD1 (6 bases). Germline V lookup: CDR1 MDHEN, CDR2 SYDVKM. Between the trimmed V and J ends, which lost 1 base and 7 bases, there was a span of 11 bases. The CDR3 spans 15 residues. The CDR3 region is CASSLSQGRNSPLHF. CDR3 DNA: TGTGCCAGCAGTTTATCACAGGGAAGGAATTCACCCCTCCACTTT. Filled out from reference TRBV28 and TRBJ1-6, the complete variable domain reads DVKVTQSSRYLVKRTGEKVFLECVQDMDHENMFWYRQDPGLGLRLIYFSYDVKMKEKGDIPEGYSVSREKKERFSLILESASTNQTSMYLCASSLSQGRNSPLHFGNGTRLTVT.

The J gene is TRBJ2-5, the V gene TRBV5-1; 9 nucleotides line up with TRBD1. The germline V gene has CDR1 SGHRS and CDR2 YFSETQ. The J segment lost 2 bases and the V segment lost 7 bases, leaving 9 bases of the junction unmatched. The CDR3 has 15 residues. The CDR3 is CASSSGQGRQETQYF. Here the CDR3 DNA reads TGCGCCAGCTCTTCCGGACAGGGGCGACAAGAGACCCAGTACTTC.

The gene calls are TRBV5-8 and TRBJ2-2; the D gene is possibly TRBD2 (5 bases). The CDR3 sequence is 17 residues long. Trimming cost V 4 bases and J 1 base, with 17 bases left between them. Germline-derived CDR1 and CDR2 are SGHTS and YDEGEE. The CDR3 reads CASSLAMGSGNTGELFF. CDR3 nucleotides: TGTGCCAGCAGCCTGGCCATGGGGAGCGGGAACACCGGGGAGCTGTTTTTT.